This passage covers 17 T cell receptor beta chains from one sample sequenced in a study of PD-1 blockade in classical Hodgkin lymphoma. Libraries were prepared by immunoSEQ multiplex PCR; TCRdb keeps only in-frame clonotypes and omits some of them. The sample carries tens of thousands of clones, roughly 77% recorded once. Time point defined: cycle 4 day 1 (C4D1), after about 6 weeks of nivolumab. Relapses following autologous stem cell transplantation were seen in all patients, with brentuximab vedotin exposure varying. The sample consisted of peripheral blood mononuclear cells (PBMCs), taken before the fourth cycle of nivolumab. Receptors originate from a human donor with classical Hodgkin lymphoma.

As concerns this clone: An end of the junction differs from the germline gene, which may be a read error. The chain carries TRBV28 and TRBJ2-7, with D perhaps TRBD1 or TRBD2 (5 bases each). The CDR3 covers 11 residues. Germline loops: CDR1 MDHEN, CDR2 SYDVKM. CDR3 sequence: CASRGTPPLRF. The CDR3 DNA is TGTGCCAGCAGGGGGACGCCCCCCTTACGCTTC.

A few counts support this clone. This chain links TRBV19 with TRBJ2-1; D may be TRBD2 (5 bases). There are 15 residues in the CDR3. Germline V gene data show CDR1 as LNHDA and CDR2 as SQIVND (reference sequence). With 3 bases removed from V and 2 bases from J, the gap between germline ends came to 11 bases. The CDR3 reads CASSIMDGAYNEQFF. For the CDR3, the DNA is TGTGCCAGTAGTATTATGGACGGGGCCTACAATGAGCAGTTCTTC.

V is TRBV11-2 and J is TRBJ1-2; D unclear. CDR1 SGHAT and CDR2 FQNNGV come from the germline V gene. The CDR3 loop spans 15 amino acids. V was clipped by 3 bases and J by 4 bases, with 15 bases between them. The CDR3 here is CASSLTPFLLYGYTF. Written as DNA, the CDR3 is TGTGCCAGCAGCTTGACCCCATTTCTCCTCTATGGCTACACCTTC.

The chain carries TRBV27 and TRBJ2-3; TRBD2 matches 8 bases. The ends lost 3 bases at V and 1 base at J; junction bases unmatched: 0. Germline CDR1 reads MNHEY; CDR2 reads SMNVEV (reference sequence). This CDR3 has 14 residues. In DNA form, the CDR3 reads TGTGCCAGCAGTTTCGGGAGGGGCACAGATACGCAGTATTTT. Amino acids: CASSFGRGTDTQYF.

Here the CDR3 DNA reads TGTGCCAGCAGCATCCGAACAAAGGGGCGAGGCACTGAAGCTTTCTTT. It codes for CASSIRTKGRGTEAFF. V and J are TRBV5-4 and TRBJ1-1; possibly TRBD1 for D (5 bases). The CDR3 loop spans 16 amino acids. Germline CDR1 SGHNT, CDR2 YYREEE (reference sequence). Trimming took off 4 bases at V and 4 bases at J, with 20 bases between the two ends. Full variable domain (rest looked up from reference TRBV5-4 and TRBJ1-1): ETGVTQSPTHLIKTRGQQVTLRCSSQSGHNTVSWYQQALGQGPQFIFQYYREEENGRGNFPPRFSGLQFPNYSSELNVNALELDDSALYLCASSIRTKGRGTEAFFGQGTRLTVV.

The V gene is TRBV30, the J gene TRBJ1-2; 8 bases agree with TRBD1. Germline trimming cut 0 bases from V and 6 bases from J; bases unmatched to any gene: 3. There are 13 residues in the CDR3. Looked up from germline, CDR1 is GTSNPN and CDR2 is SVGIG (reference sequence). The CDR3 nucleotides are TGTGCCTGGAGTGTAGCAGGGGGCCATGGCTACACCTTC. Translated: CAWSVAGGHGYTF.

The V call is TRBV6-1, the J call TRBJ1-4; 7 nucleotides line up with TRBD1. Germline lookup yields CDR1 MNHNS and CDR2 SASEGT. The CDR3 has 15 residues. Trimming removed 6 bases from V and 8 bases from J; junction bases left unmatched: 12. CDR3 sequence: CASRRGTANTEKLFF. The CDR3 coding sequence is TGTGCCAGCAGGCGGGGGACAGCAAATACAGAAAAACTGTTTTTT.

This chain joins TRBV25-1 and TRBJ2-5; 9 bases align to TRBD2. The trim removed 1 base at V and 2 bases at J, leaving 2 bases unmatched. Looked up from germline, CDR1 is MGHDK and CDR2 is SYGVNS. This CDR3 is built from 15 residues. CDR3 DNA sequence: TGTGCCAGCAGTGAATCAGCGGGAGGTCAAGAGACCCAGTACTTC. Translating gives CASSESAGGQETQYF.

This chain links TRBV6-1 with TRBJ2-7; 8 bases match TRBD2. V lost 9 bases and J lost 0; bases outside the gene matches: 4. The CDR3 has 13 amino acids. CDR1 is MNHNS, CDR2 SASEGT, per germline. The CDR3 DNA sequence: TGTGCCAGTACGGGGGGGCTCTCCTACGAGCAGTACTTC. Amino acid sequence: CASTGGLSYEQYF.

The J gene is TRBJ2-3, the V gene TRBV1; no DNA check was done on the table's D call, TRBD2. TRBV1 is described as a pseudogene. The CDR3 runs 16 residues. DNA of the CDR3: TGCACCAGCAGCCAACCCCTAGCGGGCCCCACAGATACGCAGTATTTT. It encodes CTSSQPLAGPTDTQYF.

The chain carries TRBV5-1 and TRBJ1-2; D is unresolved. The CDR3 consists of 13 residues. Looked up from germline, CDR1 is SGHRS and CDR2 is YFSETQ. V was clipped by 3 bases and J by 1 base, with 7 bases between them. Written as DNA, the CDR3 is TGCGCCAGCAGCTCGGTGGATAACTATGGCTACACCTTC. It is translated as CASSSVDNYGYTF.

J is TRBJ2-2 and V is TRBV10-1, with D unresolved. Trimming took off 0 bases at V and 8 bases at J, with 10 bases between the two ends. The germline V gene has CDR1 WNHNN and CDR2 SYGVQD (reference sequence). This CDR3 region has 14 residues. The CDR3 sequence is CASSESIVQGELFF. The CDR3 DNA sequence: TGCGCCAGCAGTGAGTCGATAGTCCAGGGGGAGCTGTTTTTT.

The rearrangement links TRBV7-2 to TRBJ1-5; D might be TRBD1 (6 bases). CDR1 and CDR2 from the germline V gene are SGHTA and FQGNSA. The ends were cut back, 6 bases at V and 4 bases at J, with 10 bases in the middle. The CDR3 runs to 13 residues. The CDR3 DNA sequence: TGTGCCAGCAGTTACAGGGCGAATCAGCCCCAGCATTTT. Protein product: CASSYRANQPQHF.

The chain recombines TRBV28 with TRBJ1-2, with a weak D call TRBD1 (5 bases). This CDR3 region has 14 residues. Germline-derived CDR1 and CDR2 are MDHEN and SYDVKM. V lost 3 bases and J 2 bases, leaving 10 bases between the germline ends. CDR3 coding DNA: TGTGCCAGCAGTTTCAGACAGACAAACTATGGCTACACCTTC. This sequence encodes CASSFRQTNYGYTF.

This chain links TRBV5-1 with TRBJ1-4; TRBD1 agrees at 8 bases. From germline, CDR1 is SGHRS and CDR2 YFSETQ. This CDR3 has 16 residues. The junction had 7 bases not matched to a gene; V was cut back by 0 bases and J by 6 bases. Here the CDR3 reads CASSLGVTGEDEKLFF. Written as DNA, the CDR3 is TGCGCCAGCAGCTTGGGGGTGACAGGGGAGGATGAAAAACTGTTTTTT.

The rearrangement joins TRBV7-9 to TRBJ1-1, with D unclear. Germline assignment: CDR1 SEHNR and CDR2 FQNEAQ (reference sequence). Between the trimmed V and J ends, which lost 3 bases and 3 bases, there was a span of 17 bases. The CDR3 spans 16 residues. The CDR3 loop is CASSLGSQTIDTEAFF. In DNA form, the CDR3 reads TGTGCCAGCAGCTTGGGAAGCCAGACGATAGACACTGAAGCTTTCTTT.

The chain employs TRBV6-1 and TRBJ2-7; TRBD1 agrees at 7 bases. Germline values: CDR1 MNHNS, CDR2 SASEGT. J lost 7 bases, V lost 6 bases, and 0 bases had no gene match. The CDR3 is made up of 10 amino acids. CDR3 nucleotides: TGTGCCAGCAGGGACAGGGAGCAGTACTTC. Protein sequence: CASRDREQYF.